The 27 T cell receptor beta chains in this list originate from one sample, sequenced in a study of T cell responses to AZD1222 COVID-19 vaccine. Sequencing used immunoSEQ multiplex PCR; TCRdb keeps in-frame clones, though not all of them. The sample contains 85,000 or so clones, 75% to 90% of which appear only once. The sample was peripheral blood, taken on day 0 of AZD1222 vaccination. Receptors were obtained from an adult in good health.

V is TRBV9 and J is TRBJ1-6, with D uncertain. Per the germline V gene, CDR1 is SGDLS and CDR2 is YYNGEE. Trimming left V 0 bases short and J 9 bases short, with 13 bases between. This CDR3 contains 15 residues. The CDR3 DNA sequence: TGTGCCAGCAGCGTAGGGCAGGCCAAGGGTTCACCCCTCCACTTT. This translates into CASSVGQAKGSPLHF.

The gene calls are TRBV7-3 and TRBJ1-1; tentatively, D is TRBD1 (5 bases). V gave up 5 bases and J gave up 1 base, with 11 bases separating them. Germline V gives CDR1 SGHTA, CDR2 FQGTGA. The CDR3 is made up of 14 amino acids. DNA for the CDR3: TGTGCCAGCAGCCCGGGACGGGAGAACACTGAAGCTTTCTTT. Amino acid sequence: CASSPGRENTEAFF.

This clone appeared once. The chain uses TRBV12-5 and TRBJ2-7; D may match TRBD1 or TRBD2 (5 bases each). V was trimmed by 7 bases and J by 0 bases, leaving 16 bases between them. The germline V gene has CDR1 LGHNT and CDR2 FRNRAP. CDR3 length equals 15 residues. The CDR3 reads CASAPGPHSSYEQYF. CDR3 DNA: TGTGCTAGTGCTCCGGGACCGCATTCCTCCTACGAGCAGTACTTC.

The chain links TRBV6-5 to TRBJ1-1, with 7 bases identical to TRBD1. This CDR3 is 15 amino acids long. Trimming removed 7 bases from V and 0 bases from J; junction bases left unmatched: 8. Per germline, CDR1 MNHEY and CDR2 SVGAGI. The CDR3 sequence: CASTPSDRMNTEAFF. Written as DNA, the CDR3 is TGTGCCAGCACCCCATCGGACAGGATGAACACTGAAGCTTTCTTT.

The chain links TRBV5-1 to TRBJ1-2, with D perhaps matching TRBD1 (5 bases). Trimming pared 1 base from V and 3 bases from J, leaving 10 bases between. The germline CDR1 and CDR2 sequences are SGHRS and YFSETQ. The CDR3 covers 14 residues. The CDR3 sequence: CASSLRGIDYGYTF. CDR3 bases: TGCGCCAGCAGCTTGAGGGGTATTGACTATGGCTACACCTTC.

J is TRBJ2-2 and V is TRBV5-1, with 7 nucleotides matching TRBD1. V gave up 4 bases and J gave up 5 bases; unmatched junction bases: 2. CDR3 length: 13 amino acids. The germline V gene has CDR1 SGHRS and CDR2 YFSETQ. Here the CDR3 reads CASSPGGTGELFF. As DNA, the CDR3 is TGCGCCAGCAGCCCAGGGGGTACCGGGGAGCTGTTTTTT.

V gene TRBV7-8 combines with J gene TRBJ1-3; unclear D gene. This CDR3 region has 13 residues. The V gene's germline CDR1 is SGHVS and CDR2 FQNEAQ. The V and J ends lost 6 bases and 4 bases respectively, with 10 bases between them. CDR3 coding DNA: TGTGCCAGCAGTGCTTTCTCGGGAAACACCATATATTTT. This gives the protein CASSAFSGNTIYF.

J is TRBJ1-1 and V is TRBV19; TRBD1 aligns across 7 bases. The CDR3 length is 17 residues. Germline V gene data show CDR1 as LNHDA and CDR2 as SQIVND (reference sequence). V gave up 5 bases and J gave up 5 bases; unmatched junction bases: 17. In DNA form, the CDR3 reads TGTGCCAGTAGTCTGGGGCGACAGGGCCCTGTTCATACTGAAGCTTTCTTT. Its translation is CASSLGRQGPVHTEAFF.

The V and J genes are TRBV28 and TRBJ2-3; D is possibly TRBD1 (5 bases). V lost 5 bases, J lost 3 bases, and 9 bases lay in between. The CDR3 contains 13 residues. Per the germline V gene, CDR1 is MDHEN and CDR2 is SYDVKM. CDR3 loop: CASSLPGTDTQYF. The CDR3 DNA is TGTGCCAGCAGTCTGCCAGGGACAGATACGCAGTATTTT.

The CDR3: CASSLVGGSTDTQYF. In DNA form, the CDR3 reads TGTGCCAGCAGCTTGGTCGGCGGAAGCACAGATACGCAGTATTTT. The genes are TRBV5-6 and TRBJ2-3; the D is unclear. Germline V lookup: CDR1 SGHDT, CDR2 YYEEEE. The CDR3 contains 15 residues. The V end lost 0 bases, the J end lost 0 bases, and 8 bases lay between the germline ends.

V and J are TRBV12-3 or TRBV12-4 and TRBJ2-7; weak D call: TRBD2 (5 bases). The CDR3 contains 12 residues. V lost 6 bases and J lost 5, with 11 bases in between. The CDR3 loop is CASSLSGNEQYF. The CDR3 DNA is TGTGCCAGCAGCCTGTCCGGGAACGAGCAGTACTTC.

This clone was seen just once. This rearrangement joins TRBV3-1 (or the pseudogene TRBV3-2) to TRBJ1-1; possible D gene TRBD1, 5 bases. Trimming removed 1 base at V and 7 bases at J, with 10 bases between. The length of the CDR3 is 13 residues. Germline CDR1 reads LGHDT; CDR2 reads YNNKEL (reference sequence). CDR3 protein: CASSQGYRSEAFF. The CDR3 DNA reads TGTGCCAGCAGCCAAGGGTACAGGAGTGAAGCTTTCTTT.

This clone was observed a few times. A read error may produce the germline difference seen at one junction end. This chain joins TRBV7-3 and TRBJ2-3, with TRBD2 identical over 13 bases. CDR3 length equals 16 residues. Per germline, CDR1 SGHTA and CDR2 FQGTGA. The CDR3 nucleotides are TGTGCCAGCAGTTTAACGGGACTAGCGGGGTTTGGTACGCAGTATTTT. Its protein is CASSLTGLAGFGTQYF.

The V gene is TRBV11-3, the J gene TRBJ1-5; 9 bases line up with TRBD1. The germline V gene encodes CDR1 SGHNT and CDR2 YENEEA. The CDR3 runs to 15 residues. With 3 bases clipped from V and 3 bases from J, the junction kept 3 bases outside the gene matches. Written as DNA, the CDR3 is TGTGCCAGCAGCTTTGGGACAGGGTTCAATCAGCCCCAGCATTTT. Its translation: CASSFGTGFNQPQHF.

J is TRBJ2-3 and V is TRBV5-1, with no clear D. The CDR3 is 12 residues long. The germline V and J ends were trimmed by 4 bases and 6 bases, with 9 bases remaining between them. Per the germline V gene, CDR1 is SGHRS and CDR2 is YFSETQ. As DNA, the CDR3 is TGCGCCAGCAGCACCCCCTCCGATACGCAGTATTTT. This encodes CASSTPSDTQYF.

DNA for the CDR3: TGTGCCAGCACCATGACACCGCCCGCCGGTGATACGCAGTATTTT. It yields the protein CASTMTPPAGDTQYF. The J gene is TRBJ2-3, the V gene TRBV7-9; D uncertain. V lost 7 bases to trimming and J lost 6 bases, with 20 bases between them. Looked up from germline, CDR1 is SEHNR and CDR2 is FQNEAQ (reference sequence). The CDR3 extends over 15 amino acids.

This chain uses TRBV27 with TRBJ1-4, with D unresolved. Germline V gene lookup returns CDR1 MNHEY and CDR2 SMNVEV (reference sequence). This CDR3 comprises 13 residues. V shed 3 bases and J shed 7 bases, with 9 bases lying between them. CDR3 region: CASSLYGSEKLFF. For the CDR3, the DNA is TGTGCCAGCAGTTTGTATGGGAGTGAAAAACTGTTTTTT.

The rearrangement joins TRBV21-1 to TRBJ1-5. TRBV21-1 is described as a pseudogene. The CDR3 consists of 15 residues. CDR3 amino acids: CASSTPWTSNQPQHF. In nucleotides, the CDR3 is TGTGCCAGCAGCACTCCTTGGACGAGCAATCAGCCCCAGCATTTT.

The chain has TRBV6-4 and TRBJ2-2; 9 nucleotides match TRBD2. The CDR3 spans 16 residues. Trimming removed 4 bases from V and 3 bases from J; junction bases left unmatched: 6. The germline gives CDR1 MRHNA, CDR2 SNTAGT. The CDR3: CASSGSAGGDTGELFF. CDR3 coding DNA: TGTGCCAGCAGTGGCTCAGCGGGGGGAGACACCGGGGAGCTGTTTTTT.

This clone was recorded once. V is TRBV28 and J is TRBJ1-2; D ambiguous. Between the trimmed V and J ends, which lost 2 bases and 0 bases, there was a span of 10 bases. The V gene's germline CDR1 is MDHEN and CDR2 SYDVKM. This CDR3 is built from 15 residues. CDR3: CASSLGSQTNYGYTF. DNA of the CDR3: TGTGCCAGCAGTTTAGGAAGCCAGACTAACTATGGCTACACCTTC.

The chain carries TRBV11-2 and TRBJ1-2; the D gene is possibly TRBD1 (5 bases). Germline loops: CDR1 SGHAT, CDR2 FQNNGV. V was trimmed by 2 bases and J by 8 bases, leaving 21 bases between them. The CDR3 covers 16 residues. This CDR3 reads CASSLWSGATSDGYTF. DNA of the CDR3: TGTGCCAGCAGCTTATGGAGTGGGGCAACGTCCGACGGCTACACCTTC.

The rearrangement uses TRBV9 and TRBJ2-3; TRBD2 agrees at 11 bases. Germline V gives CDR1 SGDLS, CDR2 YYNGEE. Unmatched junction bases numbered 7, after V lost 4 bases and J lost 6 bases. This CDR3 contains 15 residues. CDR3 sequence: CASSLSGGARDTQYF. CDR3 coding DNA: TGTGCCAGCAGCCTTAGCGGGGGGGCGAGGGATACGCAGTATTTT.

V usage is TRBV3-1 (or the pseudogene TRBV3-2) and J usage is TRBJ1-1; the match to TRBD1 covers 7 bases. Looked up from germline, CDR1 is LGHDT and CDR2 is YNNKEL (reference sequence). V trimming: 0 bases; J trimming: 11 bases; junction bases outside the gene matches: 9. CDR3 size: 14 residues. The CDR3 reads CASSQDLRGGTAFF. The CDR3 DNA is TGTGCCAGCAGCCAAGATCTCAGGGGGGGAACGGCTTTCTTT.

The CDR3 sequence is CATSDPRREGYTF. The DNA for the CDR3 is TGTGCCACCAGTGATCCCCGGCGCGAAGGCTACACCTTC. The rearrangement links TRBV24-1 to TRBJ1-2; D is uncertain. Per the germline V gene, CDR1 is KGHDR and CDR2 is SFDVKD. This CDR3 region has 13 residues. The V end lost 3 bases, the J end lost 8 bases, and 12 bases lay between the germline ends.

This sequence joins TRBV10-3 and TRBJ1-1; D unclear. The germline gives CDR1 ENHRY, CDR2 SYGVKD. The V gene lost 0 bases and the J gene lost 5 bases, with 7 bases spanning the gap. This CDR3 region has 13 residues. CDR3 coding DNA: TGTGCCATCAGTGAGTCTATGGGGACTGAAGCTTTCTTT. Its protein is CAISESMGTEAFF.

CDR3 sequence reads: CASSSRLYGYTF. In nucleotides, the CDR3 is TGTGCCAGCAGTTCCCGTCTCTATGGCTACACCTTC. V is TRBV6-5 and J is TRBJ1-2; no clear D gene. Trimming removed 4 bases at V and 4 bases at J, with 7 bases between. The CDR3 is 12 amino acids. Germline values: CDR1 MNHEY, CDR2 SVGAGI.

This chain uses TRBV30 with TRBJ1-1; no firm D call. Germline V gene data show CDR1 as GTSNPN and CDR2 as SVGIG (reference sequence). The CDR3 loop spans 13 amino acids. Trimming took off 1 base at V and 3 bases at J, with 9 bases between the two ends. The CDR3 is CAWSAGDYTEAFF. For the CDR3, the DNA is TGTGCCTGGAGTGCCGGGGATTACACTGAAGCTTTCTTT.